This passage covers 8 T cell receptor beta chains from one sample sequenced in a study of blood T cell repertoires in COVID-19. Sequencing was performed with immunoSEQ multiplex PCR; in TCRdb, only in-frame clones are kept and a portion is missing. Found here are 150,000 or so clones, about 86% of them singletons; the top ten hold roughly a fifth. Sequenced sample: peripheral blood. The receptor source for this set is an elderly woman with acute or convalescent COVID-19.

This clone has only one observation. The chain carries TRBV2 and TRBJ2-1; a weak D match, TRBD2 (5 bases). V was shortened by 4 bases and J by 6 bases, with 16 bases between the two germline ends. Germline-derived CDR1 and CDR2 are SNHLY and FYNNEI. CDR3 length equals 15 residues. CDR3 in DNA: TGTGCCAGCAGTGCTTTGGGTAGAGGGATCAATGAGCAGTTCTTC. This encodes CASSALGRGINEQFF. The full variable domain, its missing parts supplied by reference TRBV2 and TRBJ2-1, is EPEVTQTPSHQVTQMGQEVILRCVPISNHLYFYWYRQILGQKVEFLVSFYNNEISEKSEIFDDQFSVERPDGSNFTLKIRSTKLEDSAMYFCASSALGRGINEQFFGPGTRLTVL.

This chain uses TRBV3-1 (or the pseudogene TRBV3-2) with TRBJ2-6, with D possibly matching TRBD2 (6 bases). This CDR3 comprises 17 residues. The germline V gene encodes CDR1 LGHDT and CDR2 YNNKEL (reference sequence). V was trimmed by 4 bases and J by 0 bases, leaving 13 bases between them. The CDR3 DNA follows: TGTGCCAGCAGCCGAGGGGACGGGGGCTCTGGGGCCAACGTCCTGACTTTC. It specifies CASSRGDGGSGANVLTF.

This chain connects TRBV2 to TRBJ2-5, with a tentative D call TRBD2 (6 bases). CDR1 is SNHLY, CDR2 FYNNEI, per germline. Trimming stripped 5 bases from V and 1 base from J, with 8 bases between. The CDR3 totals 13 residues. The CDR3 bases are TGTGCCAGCAGTCGGGACTTCCAAGAGACCCAGTACTTC. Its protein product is CASSRDFQETQYF.

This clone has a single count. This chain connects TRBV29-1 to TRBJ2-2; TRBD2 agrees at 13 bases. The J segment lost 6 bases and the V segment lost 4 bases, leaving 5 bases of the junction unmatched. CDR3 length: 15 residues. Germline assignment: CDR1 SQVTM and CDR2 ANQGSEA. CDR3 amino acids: CSVGTSGRTAGELFF. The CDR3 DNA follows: TGCAGCGTTGGGACTAGCGGGAGAACGGCCGGGGAGCTGTTTTTT.

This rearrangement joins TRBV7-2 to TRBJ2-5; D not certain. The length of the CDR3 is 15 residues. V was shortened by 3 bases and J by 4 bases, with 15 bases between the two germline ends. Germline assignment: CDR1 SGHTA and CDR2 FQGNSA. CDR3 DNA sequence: TGTGCCAGCAGCTTGGCCCAGTCACGCCTAGAGACCCAGTACTTC. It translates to CASSLAQSRLETQYF.

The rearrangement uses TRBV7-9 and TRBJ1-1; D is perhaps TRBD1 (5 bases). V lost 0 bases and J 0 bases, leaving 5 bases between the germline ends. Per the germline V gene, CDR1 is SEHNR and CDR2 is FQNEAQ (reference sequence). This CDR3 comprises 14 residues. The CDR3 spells CASSLAGVNTEAFF. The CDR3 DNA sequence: TGTGCCAGCAGCTTAGCAGGGGTGAACACTGAAGCTTTCTTT.

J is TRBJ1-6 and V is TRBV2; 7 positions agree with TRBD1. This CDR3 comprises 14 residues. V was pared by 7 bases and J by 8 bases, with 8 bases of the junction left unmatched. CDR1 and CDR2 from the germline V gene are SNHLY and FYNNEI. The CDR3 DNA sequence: TGTGCCAGCAACAACAGGGGTTTGGATTCACCCCTCCACTTT. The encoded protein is CASNNRGLDSPLHF.

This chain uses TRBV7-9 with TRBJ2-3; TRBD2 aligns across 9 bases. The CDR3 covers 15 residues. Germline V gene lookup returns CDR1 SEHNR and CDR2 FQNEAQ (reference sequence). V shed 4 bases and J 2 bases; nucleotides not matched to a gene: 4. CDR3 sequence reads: CASSYLAGITDTQYF. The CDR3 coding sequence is TGTGCCAGCAGCTATCTAGCGGGAATCACAGATACGCAGTATTTT.